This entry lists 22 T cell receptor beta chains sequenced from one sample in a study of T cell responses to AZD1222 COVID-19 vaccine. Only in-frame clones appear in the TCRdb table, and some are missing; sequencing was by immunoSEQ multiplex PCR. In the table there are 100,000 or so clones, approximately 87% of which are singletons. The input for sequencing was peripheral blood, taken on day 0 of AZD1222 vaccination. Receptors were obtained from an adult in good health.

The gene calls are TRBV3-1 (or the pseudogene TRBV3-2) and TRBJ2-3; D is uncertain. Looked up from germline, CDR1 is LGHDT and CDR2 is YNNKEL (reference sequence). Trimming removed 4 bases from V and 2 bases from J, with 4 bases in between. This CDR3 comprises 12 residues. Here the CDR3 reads CASSRYTDTQYF. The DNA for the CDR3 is TGTGCCAGCAGCCGCTACACAGATACGCAGTATTTT.

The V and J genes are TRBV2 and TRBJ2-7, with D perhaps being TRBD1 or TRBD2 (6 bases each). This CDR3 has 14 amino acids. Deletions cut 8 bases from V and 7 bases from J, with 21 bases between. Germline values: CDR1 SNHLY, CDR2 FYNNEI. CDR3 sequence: CASEGGSDLIEQYF. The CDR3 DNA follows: TGTGCCAGCGAGGGGGGCTCAGACCTCATTGAGCAGTACTTC. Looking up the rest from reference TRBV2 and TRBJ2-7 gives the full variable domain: EPEVTQTPSHQVTQMGQEVILRCVPISNHLYFYWYRQILGQKVEFLVSFYNNEISEKSEIFDDQFSVERPDGSNFTLKIRSTKLEDSAMYFCASEGGSDLIEQYFGPGTRLTVT.

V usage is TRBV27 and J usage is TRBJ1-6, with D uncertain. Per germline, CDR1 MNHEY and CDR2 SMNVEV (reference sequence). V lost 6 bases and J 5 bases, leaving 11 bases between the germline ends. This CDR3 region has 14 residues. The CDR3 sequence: CASRRGRDNSPLHF. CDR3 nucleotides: TGTGCCAGCAGACGCGGACGGGATAATTCACCCCTCCACTTT.

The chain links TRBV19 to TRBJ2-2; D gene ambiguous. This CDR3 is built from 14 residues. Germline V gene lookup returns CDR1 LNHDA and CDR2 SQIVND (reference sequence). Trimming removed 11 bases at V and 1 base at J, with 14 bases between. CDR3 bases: TGTGCCTCCAAGCGACACTTGAACACCGGGGAGCTGTTTTTT. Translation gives CASKRHLNTGELFF.

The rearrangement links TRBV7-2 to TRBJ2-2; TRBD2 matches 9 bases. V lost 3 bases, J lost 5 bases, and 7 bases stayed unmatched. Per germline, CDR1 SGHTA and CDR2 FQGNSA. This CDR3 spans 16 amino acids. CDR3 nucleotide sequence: TGTGCCAGCAGCTTTTCAGCGGGGGGTCGAACCGGGGAGCTGTTTTTT. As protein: CASSFSAGGRTGELFF.

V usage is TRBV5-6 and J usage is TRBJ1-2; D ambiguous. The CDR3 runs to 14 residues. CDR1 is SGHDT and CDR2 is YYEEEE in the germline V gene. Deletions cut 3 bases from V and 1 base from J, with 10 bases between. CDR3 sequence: CASSSGRSNYGYTF. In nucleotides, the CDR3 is TGTGCCAGCAGCTCCGGACGGAGTAACTATGGCTACACCTTC.

The CDR3 DNA follows: TGCAGCGTCCGTCAGGGTCGGGGGGGTGGCTACACCTTC. Translating it yields CSVRQGRGGGYTF. This chain joins TRBV29-1 and TRBJ1-2; perhaps TRBD1 as D (5 bases). Germline V gene sequence: CDR1 SQVTM, CDR2 ANQGSEA. The CDR3 loop spans 13 amino acids. Trimming removed 6 bases at V and 7 bases at J, with 18 bases between.

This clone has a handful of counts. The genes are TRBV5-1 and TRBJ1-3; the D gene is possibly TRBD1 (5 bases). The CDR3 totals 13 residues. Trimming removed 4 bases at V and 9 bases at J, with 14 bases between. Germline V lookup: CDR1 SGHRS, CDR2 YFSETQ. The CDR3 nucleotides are TGCGCCAGCAGCCTTGGGGCTCCGGGCACCATATATTTT. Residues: CASSLGAPGTIYF. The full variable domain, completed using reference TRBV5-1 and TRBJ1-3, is KAGVTQTPRYLIKTRGQQVTLSCSPISGHRSVSWYQQTPGQGLQFLFEYFSETQRNKGNFPGRFSGRQFSNSRSEMNVSTLELGDSALYLCASSLGAPGTIYFGEGSWLTVV.

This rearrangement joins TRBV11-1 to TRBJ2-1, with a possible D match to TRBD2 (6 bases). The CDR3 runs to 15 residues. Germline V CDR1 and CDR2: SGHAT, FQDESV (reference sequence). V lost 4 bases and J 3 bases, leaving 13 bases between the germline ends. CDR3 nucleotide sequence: TGTGCCAGCAGCTCGCAACCGGGACTCTACAATGAGCAGTTCTTC. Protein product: CASSSQPGLYNEQFF. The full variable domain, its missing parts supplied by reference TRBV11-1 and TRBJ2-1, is EAEVAQSPRYKITEKSQAVAFWCDPISGHATLYWYRQILGQGPELLVQFQDESVVDDSQLPKDRFSAERLKGVDSTLKIQPAELGDSAMYLCASSSQPGLYNEQFFGPGTRLTVL.

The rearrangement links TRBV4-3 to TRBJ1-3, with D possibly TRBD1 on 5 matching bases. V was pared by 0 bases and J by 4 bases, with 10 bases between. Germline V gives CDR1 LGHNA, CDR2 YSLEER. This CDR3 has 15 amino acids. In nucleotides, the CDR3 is TGCGCCAGCAGCCAAGATGGGGGGTCGGGAAACACCATATATTTT. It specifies CASSQDGGSGNTIYF.

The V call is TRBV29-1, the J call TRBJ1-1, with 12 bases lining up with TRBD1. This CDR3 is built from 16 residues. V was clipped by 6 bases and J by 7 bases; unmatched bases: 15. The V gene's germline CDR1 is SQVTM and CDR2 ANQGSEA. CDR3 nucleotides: TGCAGCGTACCGGGACAGGGGGCGGTTTCAGGAAGTGAAGCTTTCTTT. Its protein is CSVPGQGAVSGSEAFF. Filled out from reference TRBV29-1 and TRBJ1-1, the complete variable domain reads SAVISQKPSRDICQRGTSLTIQCQVDSQVTMMFWYRQQPGQSLTLIATANQGSEATYESGFVIDKFPISRPNLTFSTLTVSNMSPEDSSIYLCSVPGQGAVSGSEAFFGQGTRLTVV.

In DNA, the CDR3 is TGTGCCAGCAGCGTCGCGGCAGCGGGGCGACAGACAGATACGCAGTATTTT. This encodes CASSVAAAGRQTDTQYF. This rearrangement joins TRBV9 to TRBJ2-3; 7 bases line up with TRBD2. This CDR3 contains 17 residues. V was clipped by 2 bases and J by 3 bases; unmatched bases: 12. Germline V lookup: CDR1 SGDLS, CDR2 YYNGEE.

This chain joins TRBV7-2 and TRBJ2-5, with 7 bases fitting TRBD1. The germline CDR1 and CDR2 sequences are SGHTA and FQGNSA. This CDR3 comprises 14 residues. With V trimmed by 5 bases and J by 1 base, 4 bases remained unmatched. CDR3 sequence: CASSQQGPQETQYF. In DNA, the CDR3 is TGTGCCAGCAGCCAACAGGGGCCCCAAGAGACCCAGTACTTC.

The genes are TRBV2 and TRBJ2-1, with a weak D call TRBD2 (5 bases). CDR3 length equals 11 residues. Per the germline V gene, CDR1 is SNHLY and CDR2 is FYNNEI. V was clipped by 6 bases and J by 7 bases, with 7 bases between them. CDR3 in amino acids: CASSLANEQFF. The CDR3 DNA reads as TGTGCCAGCAGCCTAGCTAATGAGCAGTTCTTC.

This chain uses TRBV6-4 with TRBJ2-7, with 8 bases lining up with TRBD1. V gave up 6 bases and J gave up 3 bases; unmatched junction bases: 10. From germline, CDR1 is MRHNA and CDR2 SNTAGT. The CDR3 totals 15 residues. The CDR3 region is CASSVSQGEGYEQYF. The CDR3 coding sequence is TGTGCCAGCAGCGTATCACAGGGGGAAGGCTACGAGCAGTACTTC.

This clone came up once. The CDR3 nucleotides read TGCGCCAGCAGCCAAGATAGAGCGGGAGTTTTCAACAATGAGCAGTTCTTC. Encoded protein: CASSQDRAGVFNNEQFF. The V gene is TRBV4-3, the J gene TRBJ2-1; 8 bases are a match to TRBD2. V lost 0 bases to trimming and J lost 5 bases; unmatched junction nucleotides: 9. There are 17 residues in the CDR3. Germline CDR1 reads LGHNA; CDR2 reads YSLEER.

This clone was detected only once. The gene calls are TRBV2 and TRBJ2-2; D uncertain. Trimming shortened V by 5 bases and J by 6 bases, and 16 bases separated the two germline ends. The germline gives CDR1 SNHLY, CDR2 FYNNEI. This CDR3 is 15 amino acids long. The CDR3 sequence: CASSPYPLSPGELFF. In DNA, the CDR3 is TGTGCCAGCAGTCCCTACCCATTGTCGCCCGGGGAGCTGTTTTTT. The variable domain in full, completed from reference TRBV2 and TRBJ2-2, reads EPEVTQTPSHQVTQMGQEVILRCVPISNHLYFYWYRQILGQKVEFLVSFYNNEISEKSEIFDDQFSVERPDGSNFTLKIRSTKLEDSAMYFCASSPYPLSPGELFFGEGSRLTVL.

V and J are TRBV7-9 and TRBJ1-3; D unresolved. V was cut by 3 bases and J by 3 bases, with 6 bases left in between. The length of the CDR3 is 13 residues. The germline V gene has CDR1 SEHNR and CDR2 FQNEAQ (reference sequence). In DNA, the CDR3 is TGTGCCAGCAGCTTGAGTGATGGAAACACCATATATTTT. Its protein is CASSLSDGNTIYF.

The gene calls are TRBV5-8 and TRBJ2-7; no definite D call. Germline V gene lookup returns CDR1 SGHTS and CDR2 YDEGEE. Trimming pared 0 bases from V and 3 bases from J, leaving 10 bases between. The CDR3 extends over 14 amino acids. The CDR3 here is CASSLDGRHYEQYF. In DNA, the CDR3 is TGTGCCAGCAGCTTGGATGGCCGCCACTACGAGCAGTACTTC.

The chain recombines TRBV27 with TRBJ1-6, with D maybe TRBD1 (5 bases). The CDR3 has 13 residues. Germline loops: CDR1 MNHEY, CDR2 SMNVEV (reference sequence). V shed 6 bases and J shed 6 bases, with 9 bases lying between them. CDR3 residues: CASSFGGNSPLHF. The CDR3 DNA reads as TGTGCCAGCAGCTTCGGGGGTAATTCACCCCTCCACTTT.

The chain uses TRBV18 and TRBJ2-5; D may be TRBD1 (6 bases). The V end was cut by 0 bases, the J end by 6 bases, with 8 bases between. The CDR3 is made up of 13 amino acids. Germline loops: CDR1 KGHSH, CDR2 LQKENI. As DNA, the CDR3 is TGTGCCAGCTCACCACCACAGGGAAAGACCCAGTACTTC. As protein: CASSPPQGKTQYF.

This CDR3 reads CASSSNTEAFF. The CDR3 nucleotides read TGTGCCAGTAGCTCGAACACTGAAGCTTTCTTT. V and J are TRBV19 and TRBJ1-1, with no clear D. Germline-derived CDR1 and CDR2 are LNHDA and SQIVND (reference sequence). The ends were cut back, 6 bases at V and 1 base at J, with 3 bases in the middle. The CDR3 consists of 11 residues.